This T cell receptor beta chain was identified during a study of identical twins. Regarding the study as a whole: There were fewer insertions in abundant cord blood beta clonotypes, but memory repertoires showed no such pattern. Weaker excess sharing between twins was seen in beta out-of-frame sequences.

This clonotype has only a few counts. What it binds is not known. The V gene end was trimmed by 7 bases and the J gene end by 4 bases; junction bases not matched to a gene: 15. The CDR3 is 17 amino acids. The germline CDR1 and CDR2 sequences are MNHEY and SMNVEV (reference sequence). From the 5' RACE reads, TCRdb called clonotypes with MiXCR, one entry per CDR3 protein. This table holds hundreds of thousands of distinct CDR3 sequences, 18% found once. In addition, the sample was reused for a study of T cells expressing NK-cell markers. In that study: Topping the CD3+CD56-NKG2C+ fraction as well were these clonotypes, in a few donors.

Source material: PBMCs. The chain joins TRBV27 to TRBJ2-2; TRBD2 aligns across 7 bases. This TCR was sampled from a woman younger than 35 in good health. The CDR3 nucleotides read TGTGCCAGCATAAAACGTCCTAGCGGAGGGGTCACCGGGGAGCTGTTTTTT. As protein: CASIKRPSGGVTGELFF.